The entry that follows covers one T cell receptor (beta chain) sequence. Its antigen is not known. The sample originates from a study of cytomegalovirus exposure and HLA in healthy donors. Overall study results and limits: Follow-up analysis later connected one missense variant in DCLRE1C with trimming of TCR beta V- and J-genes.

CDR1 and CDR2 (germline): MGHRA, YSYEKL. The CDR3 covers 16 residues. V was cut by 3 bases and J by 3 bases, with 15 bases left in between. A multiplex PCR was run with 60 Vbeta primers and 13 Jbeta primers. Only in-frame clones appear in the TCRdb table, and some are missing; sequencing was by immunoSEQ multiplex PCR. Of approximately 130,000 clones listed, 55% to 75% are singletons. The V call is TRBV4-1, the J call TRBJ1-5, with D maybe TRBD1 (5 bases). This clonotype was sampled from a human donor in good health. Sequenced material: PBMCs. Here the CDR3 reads CASSHVPTGSNQPQHF. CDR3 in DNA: TGCGCCAGCAGCCACGTACCAACAGGATCCAATCAGCCCCAGCATTTT.